The sequence of this TCR beta chain was determined in a study of T cells in Graves' hyperthyroidism and ophthalmopathy (dated 2019 in TCRdb). The study in broad terms: Peripheral blood samples were taken at initial diagnosis, before any treatment was given. A discovery cohort of about 100 patients, approximately 45 with Graves' ophthalmopathy and approximately 60 with stable Graves' hyperthyroidism, was used to find distinguishing TCR V-J signatures. The study also compared thyroid tissue and blood T-cell repertoires from about 6 Graves' hyperthyroidism patients. Prospective prediction of ophthalmopathy was tested in an independent validation cohort consisting of roughly 20 hyperthyroidism patients and around 17 patients who later progressed to ophthalmopathy. TCR Vbeta CDR3 sequencing of roughly 140 peripheral blood samples (43 ophthalmopathy, about 75 hyperthyroidism and roughly 17 progressor patients) is reported in the paper. After sampling, hyperthyroidism patients received methimazole starting at 30 mg daily, and ophthalmopathy patients received high-dose intravenous methylprednisolone. The 100 discovery patients were divided at random into training and test sets in a 7:3 ratio. Overall study outcomes, separate from this receptor: No statistical method was used to set the sample size in advance, and investigators knew the group allocation. In cross-validation, a model built on a 13 V-J signature told ophthalmopathy apart from stable hyperthyroidism with about 90% sensitivity and about 81% specificity, and in testing the same model reached 80%/75%. During validation, the model predicted progression to ophthalmopathy a median of roughly 7.1 months ahead of onset, with roughly 65% sensitivity and about 75% specificity. Most expanded thyroid clonotypes (frequency above 0.001) were also detected in blood, a finding suggesting that blood repertoires may reflect thyroid immune responses.

From the cysteine up to the phenylalanine, the CDR3 has a length of 14 residues. Only CDR3 DNA is held: 42 bases, read in frame from base 1. CDR1 LNHDA and CDR2 SQIVND are derived from the germline V gene (reference sequence). V and J are trimmed by 6 bases and 5 bases, and the gene matches miss 7 bases of the junction. With respect to this clonotype: Its recognized antigen is unknown. No much larger clone exists at a distance of one base, and base qualities are not known.

In the ophthalmopathy patients, disease was moderately to severely active, with a Clinical Activity Score of 3 or more, a NOSPECS grade of 4 or more, and a duration of less than 3 months. Patients with uncontrolled infections, other autoimmune diseases, pregnancy or lactation were excluded. Diagnoses were based on clinical symptoms, serum thyroxine and TRAb, thyroid ultrasound and orbital computed tomography. Ficoll-Paque density gradient centrifugation was used to isolate PBMCs from around 10 ml of fresh peripheral blood. Total RNA was extracted with Trizol reagent, and quality was checked on an Agilent 2100 Bioanalyzer. The TCR beta CDR3 regions were amplified from the RNA transcripts. For the first round of RT-PCR on the TCR CDR3, the HTBI primer set was used together with the Qiagen OneStep RT-PCR kit. The libraries were constructed in a second round of multiplex PCR and then size-selected and purified. Libraries were sequenced paired-end with 100 bp reads on an Illumina HiSeq2000. Per the authors' processing: SOAPnuke was used to process the raw data, removing reads that contained adapters or uncalled bases, had a mean Phred below 15, or lacked an exact match to the constant primer or identifier. COPE v1.2.5 was used to merge high-quality paired reads, and clonotypes were defined as unique nucleotide sequences. MiTCR v1.1 was used to align clonotypes to the IMGT TRBV, TRBD and TRBJ reference segments. The analysis was restricted to V-J combinations with a frequency above 0.0001, which together covered just over 99% of the repertoires. The TCS score was defined as the ratio of F50 (clonal expansion) to E x V (chaos), calculated using BLOSUM62-based TCRdist between CDR3 peptides within each V-J. Welch's t-statistics and random forest reduced several hundred V-J features to 10 to 15, which were used in a naive Bayes classifier (R e1071). Using fastp trimming at Q25 and MiXCR clonotype assembly, TCRdb reanalyzed the public sequencing data and kept in-frame beta chains. When rows share a CDR3 protein, they turn into one entry using the most common DNA and genes. What appears here as the V and J calls and clone size reflects TCRdb's work, not the paper's. The sample contains a few hundred thousand distinct CDR3 sequences, 22% of them found a single time. Clones ranked in the top ten supply 64% of the sample.

The material sequenced was blood. The TCR sequence derives from a young man with Graves' ophthalmopathy. The sequence is built from TRBV19 and TRBJ2-7, with TRBD2 matching 10 junction bases. The CDR3 region has the sequence CASRSSGSSHEQYF. The DNA sequence is given as TGTGCCAGTAGATCTAGCGGGAGTTCCCACGAGCAGTACTTC. Joined to the reference TRBV19 and TRBJ2-7 proteins, this CDR3 gives the full variable domain: DGGITQSPKYLFRKEGQNVTLSCEQNLNHDAMYWYRQDPGQGLRLIYYSQIVNDFQKGDIAEGYSVSREKKESFPLTVTSAQKNPTAFYLCASRSSGSSHEQYFGPGTRLTVT.